The 13 T cell receptor beta chains listed next were all sequenced from one sample in a study of blood T cells in healthy people across ages. A sample-barcoded 5' primer and a J-beta primer mix were used in a second PCR of roughly 6 to 12 cycles. TCRdb recomputed calls from the 5' RACE reads with MiXCR, one row per CDR3 protein. The sample carries a few hundred thousand distinct CDR3 sequences, roughly 29% recorded once. Sequenced input: blood. Receptors were obtained from a woman aged 65 to 85 in good health.

This clonotype was seen more than once but under ten times. The gene calls are TRBV7-9 and TRBJ2-2; D is unresolved. Germline V gives CDR1 SEHNR, CDR2 FQNEAQ (reference sequence). This CDR3 is 13 amino acids long. Trimming left V 5 bases short and J 7 bases short, with 11 bases between. The chain's CDR3 is CASSLFSGGELFF. In nucleotides, the CDR3 is TGTGCCAGCAGCCTTTTTTCTGGCGGGGAGCTGTTTTTT.

This clonotype came up a few times. The chain is built from TRBV6-5 and TRBJ2-1, with 9 positions matching TRBD2. Per germline, CDR1 MNHEY and CDR2 SVGAGI. With 6 bases clipped from V and 4 bases from J, the junction kept 7 bases outside the gene matches. The CDR3 is 15 amino acids. CDR3 sequence reads: CASRSLAGLYNEQFF. The CDR3 region has the DNA TGTGCCAGCAGATCTCTAGCGGGATTATACAATGAGCAGTTCTTC.

V and J are TRBV4-1 and TRBJ2-2, with D unresolved. The CDR3 length is 13 residues. Germline CDR1 reads MGHRA; CDR2 reads YSYEKL. V shed 0 bases and J shed 1 base, with 0 bases lying between them. The CDR3 DNA is TGCGCCAGCAGCCAAGAGAACACCGGGGAGCTGTTTTTT. Translated: CASSQENTGELFF.

The chain joins TRBV5-1 to TRBJ2-2, with TRBD2 identical over 9 bases. With 0 bases clipped from V and 6 bases from J, the junction kept 3 bases outside the gene matches. The CDR3 has 15 amino acids. Germline assignment: CDR1 SGHRS and CDR2 YFSETQ. The chain's CDR3 is CASSLATSGSGELFF. The CDR3 bases are TGCGCCAGCAGCTTGGCCACTAGCGGGTCCGGGGAGCTGTTTTTT.

V and J are TRBV20-1 and TRBJ1-4; the D gene is possibly TRBD1 (6 bases). This CDR3 comprises 11 residues. Per germline, CDR1 DFQATT and CDR2 SNEGSKA (reference sequence). V was pared by 3 bases and J by 16 bases, with 15 bases between. The CDR3: CSARIGGAEFF. In DNA form, the CDR3 reads TGCAGTGCTAGGATCGGGGGCGCGGAGTTTTTT.

CDR3 sequence reads: CSARDYGRAEYTGELFF. The CDR3 nucleotides are TGCAGTGCTAGGGATTACGGGAGGGCCGAATATACCGGGGAGCTGTTTTTT. This chain uses TRBV20-1 with TRBJ2-2; 8 nucleotides align to TRBD2. The length of the CDR3 is 17 residues. Unmatched junction bases numbered 14, after V lost 3 bases and J lost 5 bases. The germline V gene encodes CDR1 DFQATT and CDR2 SNEGSKA (reference sequence).

This clonotype was seen a handful of times. The rearrangement links TRBV20-1 to TRBJ1-2, with D unresolved. V lost 4 bases to trimming and J lost 1 base, with 10 bases between them. Germline-derived CDR1 and CDR2 are DFQATT and SNEGSKA (reference sequence). The CDR3 is 13 amino acids. CDR3 sequence (DNA): TGCAGTGCTACGAGGCACGGTAACTATGGCTACACCTTC. Protein product: CSATRHGNYGYTF.

A note on this clonotype: A read error may account for a junction end that differs from germline. The V and J genes are TRBV3-1 and TRBJ2-4; perhaps TRBD2 as D (5 bases). Germline CDR1 and CDR2: LGHDT and YNNKEL (reference sequence). This CDR3 is 14 amino acids long. For the CDR3, the DNA is TGTGCCAGTAGCCGATATTCACGGACTGACTTTCAGTACTTC. It encodes CASSRYSRTDFQYF.

This clonotype was seen only a few times. The rearrangement links TRBV9 to TRBJ2-2; D tentatively fits TRBD1 or TRBD2 (5 bases each). Looked up from germline, CDR1 is SGDLS and CDR2 is YYNGEE. The CDR3 spans 16 residues. Trimming cost V 4 bases and J 0 bases, with 13 bases left between them. Here the CDR3 reads CASSPREGTNTGELFF. The CDR3 DNA is TGTGCCAGCAGCCCAAGAGAGGGGACGAACACCGGGGAGCTGTTTTTT.

This chain connects TRBV12-3 or TRBV12-4 to TRBJ2-5; D not certain. Matching the DNA end better, TRBJ2-1 makes the J call doubtful. The CDR3 contains 11 residues. For the CDR3, the DNA is TGTGCCAGCAGTTTAAACGATGAGCAGTTCTTC. As protein: CASSLNDEQFF.

This clonotype has a single count. One base away lies a much larger clone, so this may be a sequencing read error. This chain connects TRBV20-1 to TRBJ2-3; 8 bases fit TRBD2. V shed 6 bases, J shed 2 bases, and the junction held 10 bases outside the gene matches. Germline assignment: CDR1 DFQATT and CDR2 SNEGSKA (reference sequence). The CDR3 extends over 15 amino acids. The DNA for the CDR3 is TGCAGTGCCCCGCCGGGACTAGTTTTCACAGATACGCAGTATTTT. This codes for CSAPPGLVFTDTQYF.

The table lists this clonotype with a few counts. The genes are TRBV2 and TRBJ2-2; the match to TRBD1 covers 7 bases. The CDR3 has 13 amino acids. Per germline, CDR1 SNHLY and CDR2 FYNNEI. Trimming removed 8 bases from V and 4 bases from J; junction bases left unmatched: 4. DNA for the CDR3: TGTGCCAGCCGACAGGGAGTCACCGGGGAGCTGTTTTTT. Encoded protein: CASRQGVTGELFF.

The table lists this clonotype with a few counts. The chain links TRBV5-1 to TRBJ2-2; tentatively, D is TRBD1 (6 bases). The V gene's germline CDR1 is SGHRS and CDR2 YFSETQ. With 3 bases removed from V and 0 bases from J, the gap between germline ends came to 9 bases. There are 15 residues in the CDR3. The CDR3: CASSYRTANTGELFF. The CDR3 nucleotides read TGCGCCAGCAGCTACCGGACAGCGAACACCGGGGAGCTGTTTTTT.